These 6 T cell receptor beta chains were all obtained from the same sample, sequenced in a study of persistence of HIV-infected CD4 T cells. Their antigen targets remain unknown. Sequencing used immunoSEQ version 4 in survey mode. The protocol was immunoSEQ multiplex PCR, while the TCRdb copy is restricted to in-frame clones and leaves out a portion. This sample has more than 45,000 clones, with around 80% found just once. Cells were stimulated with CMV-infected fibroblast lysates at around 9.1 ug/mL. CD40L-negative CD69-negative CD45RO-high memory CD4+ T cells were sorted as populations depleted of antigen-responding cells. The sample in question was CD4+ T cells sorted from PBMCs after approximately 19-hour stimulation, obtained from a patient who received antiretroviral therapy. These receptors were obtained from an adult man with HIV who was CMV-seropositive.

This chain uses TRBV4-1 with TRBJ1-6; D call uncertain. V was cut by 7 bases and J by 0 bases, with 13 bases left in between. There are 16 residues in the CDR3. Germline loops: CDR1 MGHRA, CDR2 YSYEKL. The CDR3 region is CASTRLMSSYNSPLHF. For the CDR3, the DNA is TGCGCCAGCACGAGACTTATGAGCTCCTATAATTCACCCCTCCACTTT.

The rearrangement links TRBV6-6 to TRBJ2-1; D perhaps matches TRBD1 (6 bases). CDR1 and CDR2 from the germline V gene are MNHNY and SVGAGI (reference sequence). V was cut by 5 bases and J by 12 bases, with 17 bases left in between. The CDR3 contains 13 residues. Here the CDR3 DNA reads TGTGCCAGCAGTGACGACAGGAGCAAAGGGCAGTTCTTC. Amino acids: CASSDDRSKGQFF.

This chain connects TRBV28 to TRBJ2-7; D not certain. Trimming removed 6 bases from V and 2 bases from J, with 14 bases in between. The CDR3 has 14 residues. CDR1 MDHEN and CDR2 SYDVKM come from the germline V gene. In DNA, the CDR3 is TGTGCCAGCAGAGGGTTAAGTAGAACCTACGAGCAGTACTTC. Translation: CASRGLSRTYEQYF.

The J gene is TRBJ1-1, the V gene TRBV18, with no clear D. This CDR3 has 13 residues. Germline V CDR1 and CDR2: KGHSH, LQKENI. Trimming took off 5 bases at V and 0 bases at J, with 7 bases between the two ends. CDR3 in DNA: TGTGCCAGCTCAGGGGAGCTGAACACTGAAGCTTTCTTT. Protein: CASSGELNTEAFF.

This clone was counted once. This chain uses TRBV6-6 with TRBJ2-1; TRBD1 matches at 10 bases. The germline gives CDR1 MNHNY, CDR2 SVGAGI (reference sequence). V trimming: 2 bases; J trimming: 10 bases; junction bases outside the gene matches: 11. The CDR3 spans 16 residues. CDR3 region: CASSYRGTGVGREQFF. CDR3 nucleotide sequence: TGTGCCAGCAGTTACCGAGGGACAGGGGTGGGTAGGGAGCAGTTCTTC.

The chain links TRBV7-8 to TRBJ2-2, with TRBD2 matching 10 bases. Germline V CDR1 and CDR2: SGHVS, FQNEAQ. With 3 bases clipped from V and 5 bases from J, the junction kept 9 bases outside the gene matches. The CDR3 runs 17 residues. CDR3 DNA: TGTGCCAGCAGCTTTAGTCTAGCGGGGGCCGGGACCGGGGAGCTGTTTTTT. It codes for CASSFSLAGAGTGELFF.